A selection of T cell receptor beta chains follows, all from one sample in a study of T cell responses to AZD1222 COVID-19 vaccine. Repertoires were generated with immunoSEQ multiplex PCR, while TCRdb's copy carries only in-frame clones and drops some. The data contain about 78,000 clones, less than 95% of them singletons. The sample in question was peripheral blood, obtained 28 days after the second AZD1222 dose. The receptors derive from an adult who received the AZD1222 COVID-19 vaccine. Each CDR3 is given with its conserved first and last residue. Fields, in order: clone size, V gene, D gene, J gene, CDR3 DNA, CDR3 protein. D genes are given only for firm matches. The size of a clone is reported for some rows only, either as once, few or many, or as a class for expanded clones.

.	TRBV19	TRBD1	TRBJ1-6	TGTGCCAGTAAGACAGGGTACGAATCACCCCTCCACTTT	CASKTGYESPLHF
.	TRBV5-1	.	TRBJ1-6	TGCGCCAGCAGCTCAGGACAGCCGCCTGATAATTCACCCCTCCACTTT	CASSSGQPPDNSPLHF
.	TRBV7-9	.	TRBJ2-2	TGTGCCAGCAGCTTAGATAGGACCGGGGAGCTGTTTTTT	CASSLDRTGELFF
few	TRBV7-2	.	TRBJ2-3	TGTGCCAGCCGATCCGGGACTGTCACAGATACGCAGTATTTT	CASRSGTVTDTQYF
.	TRBV7-2	.	TRBJ2-7	TGTGCCAGCAGCTACGGACACTACTACGAGCAGTACTTC	CASSYGHYYEQYF
few	TRBV20-1	.	TRBJ2-7	TGCAGTGCTAGTCGGGACACTCTCTACGAGCAGTACTTC	CSASRDTLYEQYF
.	TRBV5-1	.	TRBJ1-2	TGCGCCAGCAGCTTTCAGGGGAACTATGGCTACACCTTC	CASSFQGNYGYTF
few	TRBV6-1	.	TRBJ1-1	TGTGCCAGCAGTGAAACGACTGTCACTGAAGCTTTCTTT	CASSETTVTEAFF
once	TRBV7-8	.	TRBJ1-2	TGTGCCAGCAGCTTAGCAGGGGAGAGTGGCTACACCTTC	CASSLAGESGYTF
.	TRBV30	TRBD1	TRBJ1-6	TGTGCCTGGGCCGGGGTGGGGACAGGGGAGAATTCACCCCTCCACTTT	CAWAGVGTGENSPLHF
.	TRBV6-1	.	TRBJ2-4	TGTGCCAGCAGTGTCGGACAGCCTCTAGCCAAAAACATTCAGTACTTC	CASSVGQPLAKNIQYF
once	TRBV7-6	.	TRBJ1-1	TGTGCCAGCAGCTTACAAGAAAACACTGAAGCTTTCTTT	CASSLQENTEAFF
.	TRBV6-5	.	TRBJ1-1	TGTGCCAGCCGCCTCGACAAGAACACTGAAGCTTTCTTT	CASRLDKNTEAFF
.	TRBV2	TRBD1	TRBJ2-7	TGTGCCAGCAGCGAAGGGACAGGGGGACTCTACGAGCAGTACTTC	CASSEGTGGLYEQYF
.	TRBV5-5	TRBD1	TRBJ2-7	TGTGCCAGCAGCTTGGGAGACAGGGGGTCTTCTTTTATCTACGAGCAGTACTTC	CASSLGDRGSSFIYEQYF
.	TRBV4-3	.	TRBJ1-2	TGCGCCAGCAGCCAAGATACAGGGAGCTATGGCTACACCTTC	CASSQDTGSYGYTF
.	TRBV5-4	.	TRBJ1-2	TGTGCCAGCAGCTTGGGACAGGACTATGGCTACACCTTC	CASSLGQDYGYTF
once	TRBV5-6	.	TRBJ2-1	TGTGCCAGCAGCCGGGTAGGCGGGATCGAGCAGTTCTTC	CASSRVGGIEQFF
.	TRBV10-3	.	TRBJ1-2	TGTGCCATCAGTGAGGGCTTTAACTATGGCTACACCTTC	CAISEGFNYGYTF
.	TRBV7-2	.	TRBJ1-5	TGTGCCAGCAGCTTAGTCAGTAATCAGCCCCAGCATTTT	CASSLVSNQPQHF
few	TRBV7-9	.	TRBJ1-2	TGTGCCAGCAGCTTAGGTACAGCTTATGGCTACACCTTC	CASSLGTAYGYTF
.	TRBV12-3/TRBV12-4	TRBD2	TRBJ2-1	TGTGCCAGCAGTAGCGGGAGTGGGCATGAGCAGTTCTTC	CASSSGSGHEQFF
.	TRBV6-5	TRBD2	TRBJ2-1	TGTGCCAGCAGCCTAAGCGGGAGTCGTAGTGAGCAGTTCTTC	CASSLSGSRSEQFF
.	TRBV2	TRBD1	TRBJ1-1	TGTGCCAGCAGAATGGGACAGGCTAGCACTGAAGCTTTCTTT	CASRMGQASTEAFF
.	TRBV5-8	.	TRBJ1-6	TGTGCCAGCAGCGCCGGGGATTCCTATAATTCACCCCTCCACTTT	CASSAGDSYNSPLHF
.	TRBV7-8	TRBD2	TRBJ2-7	TGTGCCAGCAGCCCCCGGACTAGCGGGGTAGCCTACGAGCAGTACTTC	CASSPRTSGVAYEQYF
.	TRBV5-1	.	TRBJ2-1	TGCGCCAGCAGTCCACAGCCGAGTAACAATGAGCAGTTCTTC	CASSPQPSNNEQFF
.	TRBV7-6	.	TRBJ2-7	TGTGCCAGCAGCACGAGCCGGGGCGACTACGAGCAGTACTTC	CASSTSRGDYEQYF
.	TRBV7-2	TRBD2	TRBJ2-1	TGTGCCAGCAGCCCTACACTAGCGGGAGGTTACAATGAGCAGTTCTTC	CASSPTLAGGYNEQFF
few	TRBV20-1	.	TRBJ1-2	TGCAGTGCTAACGACTTCTATGGCTACACCTTC	CSANDFYGYTF
.	TRBV28	.	TRBJ2-2	TGTGCCAGCAGTTTAGGGGGCAGCGCCGGGGAGCTGTTTTTT	CASSLGGSAGELFF
.	TRBV18	.	TRBJ1-2	TGTGCCAGCTCACCAGTCAAGGGAACGGATAACTATGGCTACACCTTC	CASSPVKGTDNYGYTF
.	TRBV6-2/TRBV6-3	.	TRBJ2-7	TGTGCCAGCAGTCCATTGTACGAGCAGTACTTC	CASSPLYEQYF
.	TRBV5-6	.	TRBJ2-1	TGTGCCAGCAGCTTGGGACAGTTACGCTACAATGAGCAGTTCTTC	CASSLGQLRYNEQFF
once	TRBV5-1	.	TRBJ1-3	TGCGCCAGCAGCTTGGCCCCAGCCTCTGGGGGAAACACCATATATTTT	CASSLAPASGGNTIYF
few	TRBV5-5	TRBD1	TRBJ2-5	TGTGCCAGCAGCTTGGGAGGGGGCTTGGAGACCCAGTACTTC	CASSLGGGLETQYF
once	TRBV6-6	TRBD1	TRBJ2-7	TGTGCCAGCAGGGTACCGGGACAGTCATACGAGCAGTACTTC	CASRVPGQSYEQYF
.	TRBV30	.	TRBJ1-3	TGTGCCTGGGACCCGAGCTCTGGAAACACCATATATTTT	CAWDPSSGNTIYF
.	TRBV11-2	.	TRBJ1-2	TGTGCCAGCAGCTTAGATAGTTCTGCCACCTTC	CASSLDSSATF
.	TRBV12-3/TRBV12-4	.	TRBJ2-7	TGTGCCAGCAGTTTAGCGCGAACTTACGAGCAGTACTTC	CASSLARTYEQYF
.	TRBV19	.	TRBJ1-1	TGTGCCAGTAGTTCTCTGGGGGGTGAAGCTTTCTTT	CASSSLGGEAFF
.	TRBV5-1	.	TRBJ1-2	TGCGCCAGCAGCTTGGGGGGGACCGCCGCCAAACAGGACACCTTC	CASSLGGTAAKQDTF
.	TRBV15	.	TRBJ2-4	TGTGCCACCAGCGACCGGGGTGTACTAGCCAAAAACATTCAGTACTTC	CATSDRGVLAKNIQYF
.	TRBV7-3	TRBD1	TRBJ2-1	TGTGCCAGCAGCGGCACGGGACAGGGTTACAATGAGCAGTTCTTC	CASSGTGQGYNEQFF
.	TRBV3-1/TRBV3-2	TRBD2	TRBJ2-5	TGTGCCAGCAGTCCTTCTAGCGGGGCTGAGACCCAGTACTTC	CASSPSSGAETQYF
.	TRBV6-2/TRBV6-3	TRBD2	TRBJ2-1	TGTGCCAGCAGTTACGCAGTGAGCGGGAGGGTGGGCAATGAGCAGTTCTTC	CASSYAVSGRVGNEQFF
.	TRBV5-4	TRBD1	TRBJ2-7	TGTGCCAGCAGCCCCGAAGGGACAGGGGTTCACGAGCAGTACTTC	CASSPEGTGVHEQYF
once	TRBV3-1/TRBV3-2	.	TRBJ2-1	TGTGCCAGCAGCCGAAACAGGATAGGGAAGTTCTTC	CASSRNRIGKFF
once	TRBV9	.	TRBJ1-4	TGTGCCAGCAGCGTATCGGGGTTTGGTGAAAAACTGTTTTTT	CASSVSGFGEKLFF
.	TRBV29-1	.	TRBJ1-5	TGCAGCGTTGGGTGGGGCAATCAGCCCCAGCATTTT	CSVGWGNQPQHF
.	TRBV28	.	TRBJ1-1	TGTGCCAGCAGTCTAATTACAACTGAAGCTTTCTTT	CASSLITTEAFF
once	TRBV12-3/TRBV12-4	TRBD2	TRBJ2-1	TGTGCCAGCAGCATACTAGCGTACGGAGAGCAGTTCTTC	CASSILAYGEQFF
.	TRBV7-9	.	TRBJ1-2	TGTGCCAGCAGCTTAGATGGGGACGTGGCGACTAGTGGCTACACCTTC	CASSLDGDVATSGYTF
once	TRBV7-3	.	TRBJ2-1	TGTGCCAGCAGCTCTCAGGGGCGGATAGTCAATGAGCAGTTCTTC	CASSSQGRIVNEQFF
.	TRBV5-1	TRBD1	TRBJ2-2	TGCGCCAGCAGCTTGGGCCAGGGACAGGGGGTAGGGAACACCGGGGAGCTGTTTTTT	CASSLGQGQGVGNTGELFF